This T cell receptor (beta chain) originates from a study of tumor-infiltrating lymphocytes in primary liver carcinoma. Study details: The patient group consisted of men and women aged 30 to 69 years.

With regard to this clonotype: Its target is unknown.

Starting material for RNA and DNA co-extraction consisted of about 20-30 mg of unsorted bulk tissue. For each tumor, five separate regions were sampled. The CDR3 has 20 amino acids. Germline V gene lookup returns CDR1 DFQATT and CDR2 SNEGSKA (reference sequence). V trimming: 3 bases; J trimming: 0 bases; junction bases outside the gene matches: 22. Reverse transcription of around 0.45 ug total RNA with a constant-region primer produced TCR beta cDNA. Sequencing libraries for TCR beta derived from three nested multiplex PCR rounds that used slightly modified ARM-PCR. TRBV1-TRBV30 forward and Cbeta reverse primers drove the first two approximately 11-cycle rounds. TCRdb re-called the multiplex PCR reads through MiXCR, storing one row per CDR3 protein. The table has some 100,000 distinct CDR3 sequences, around 71% seen once; the top ten hold roughly an eighth. General study results and limits: The 250 largest clones made up significantly more of tumor than blood repertoires (p = 0.039). All five tumor regions shared only about 7-25% of top clones.

Sequenced material: liver tumor tissue from sampling region 2. Documented subset: tumor region T2, inferior pole. The sequence was collected from a woman aged 55-69 years with primary liver carcinoma and hepatitis B virus infection. The V call is TRBV20-1, the J call TRBJ1-1; 7 bases fit TRBD1. CDR3 coding DNA: TGCAGTGCTAGGGGGGGGGACTTAAGGGGGCGGAGGGTAATGAACACTGAAGCTTTCTTT. Protein: CSARGGDLRGRRVMNTEAFF.